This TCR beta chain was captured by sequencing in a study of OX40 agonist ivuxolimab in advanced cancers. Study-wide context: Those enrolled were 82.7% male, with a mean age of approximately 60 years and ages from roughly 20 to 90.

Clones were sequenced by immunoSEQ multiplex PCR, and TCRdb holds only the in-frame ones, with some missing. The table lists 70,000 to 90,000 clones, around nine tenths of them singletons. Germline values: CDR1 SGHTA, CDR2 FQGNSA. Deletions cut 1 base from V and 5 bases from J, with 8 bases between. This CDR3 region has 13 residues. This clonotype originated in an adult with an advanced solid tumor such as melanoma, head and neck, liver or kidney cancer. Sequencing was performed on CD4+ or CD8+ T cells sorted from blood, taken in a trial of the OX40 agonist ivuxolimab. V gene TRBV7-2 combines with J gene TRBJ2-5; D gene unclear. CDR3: CASSLEYKETQYF. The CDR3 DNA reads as TGTGCCAGCAGCTTAGAGTACAAGGAGACCCAGTACTTC.